The TCR beta chain under discussion was sequenced for a study of blood T cell repertoires in COVID-19. Study as a whole: Nucleic acid was either cDNA or gDNA, and it came from T cells, B-cell-depleted T cells, or PBMCs.

Per the authors' pipeline: Quantification of nucleated cells was approximated via reference gene primer amplification. Clones were sequenced by immunoSEQ multiplex PCR, and TCRdb holds only the in-frame ones, with some missing. The V and J calls and clone size come from that table; D and trimming were worked out from the DNA. The sample carries 140,000 to 150,000 clones, 80% recorded once. This CDR3 has 14 residues. Trimming stripped 9 bases from V and 4 bases from J, with 15 bases between. In germline, CDR1 is SNHLY, CDR2 FYNNEI. Source material: peripheral blood. The sequence derives from a man between 60 and 70 years old with active or convalescent COVID-19. This sequence joins TRBV2 and TRBJ2-2, with D unresolved. CDR3 coding DNA: TGTGCCAGTCACCCCGGAGTGGGCACCGGGGAGCTGTTTTTT. Amino acid sequence: CASHPGVGTGELFF. Filled out from reference TRBV2 and TRBJ2-2, the complete variable domain reads EPEVTQTPSHQVTQMGQEVILRCVPISNHLYFYWYRQILGQKVEFLVSFYNNEISEKSEIFDDQFSVERPDGSNFTLKIRSTKLEDSAMYFCASHPGVGTGELFFGEGSRLTVL.